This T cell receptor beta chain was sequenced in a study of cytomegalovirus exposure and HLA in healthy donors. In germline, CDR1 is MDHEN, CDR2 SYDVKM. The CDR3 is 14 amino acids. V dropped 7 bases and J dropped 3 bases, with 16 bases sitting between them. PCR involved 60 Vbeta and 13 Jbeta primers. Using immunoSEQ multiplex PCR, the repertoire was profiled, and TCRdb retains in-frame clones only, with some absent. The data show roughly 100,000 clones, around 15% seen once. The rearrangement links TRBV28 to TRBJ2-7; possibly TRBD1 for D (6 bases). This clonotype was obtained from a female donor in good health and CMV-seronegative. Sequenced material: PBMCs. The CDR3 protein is CASKTGTTFYEQYF. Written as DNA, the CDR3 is TGTGCCAGCAAAACCGGGACAACCTTCTACGAGCAGTACTTC.